A single sample is the source of the 13 T cell receptor beta chains below, sequenced in a study of blood T cell repertoires in COVID-19. TCRdb's table, derived via immunoSEQ multiplex PCR, lists solely in-frame clones and lacks some. The data contain around 300,000 clones, under 90% of them singletons. Sequenced: peripheral blood. Every receptor here comes from a woman in her thirties or forties who had recovered from COVID-19.

The chain employs TRBV9 and TRBJ2-5, with 7 bases lining up with TRBD2. The CDR3 runs 15 residues. CDR1 SGDLS and CDR2 YYNGEE come from the germline V gene. The V gene end was trimmed by 3 bases and the J gene end by 3 bases; junction bases not matched to a gene: 8. In DNA, the CDR3 is TGTGCCAGCAGCGCAGGATCGGGACTAAAAGAGACCCAGTACTTC. This codes for CASSAGSGLKETQYF. The full variable domain, in which reference TRBV9 and TRBJ2-5 provide the parts outside the CDR3, is DSGVTQTPKHLITATGQRVTLRCSPRSGDLSVYWYQQSLDQGLQFLIQYYNGEERAKGNILERFSAQQFPDLHSELNLSSLELGDSALYFCASSAGSGLKETQYFGPGTRLLVL.

This chain uses TRBV6-5 with TRBJ2-1, with TRBD2 identical over 10 bases. Germline CDR1 MNHEY, CDR2 SVGAGI. The CDR3 totals 15 residues. V gave up 6 bases and J gave up 8 bases; unmatched junction bases: 10. The CDR3 spells CASRSLAGPRDEQFF. Written as DNA, the CDR3 is TGTGCCAGCAGGTCACTAGCGGGGCCCCGGGATGAGCAGTTCTTC.

V usage is TRBV6-5 and J usage is TRBJ1-1, with 9 bases aligning to TRBD1. This CDR3 is 16 amino acids long. Germline V gives CDR1 MNHEY, CDR2 SVGAGI. The V gene end was trimmed by 2 bases and the J gene end by 0 bases; junction bases not matched to a gene: 4. CDR3 DNA: TGTGCCAGCAGTTACGGGACAGGGTTAATGAACACTGAAGCTTTCTTT. Its protein is CASSYGTGLMNTEAFF.

V and J are TRBV27 and TRBJ1-2, with TRBD1 identical over 9 bases. This CDR3 comprises 14 residues. Unmatched junction bases numbered 8, after V lost 8 bases and J lost 4 bases. Germline CDR1 and CDR2: MNHEY and SMNVEV (reference sequence). CDR3 nucleotide sequence: TGTGCCAGCTGGCCCGGGACAGGGACCTATGGCTACACCTTC. Its protein product is CASWPGTGTYGYTF.

The chain is built from TRBV6-5 and TRBJ2-3; the match to TRBD2 covers 14 bases. J lost 6 bases, V lost 7 bases, and 6 bases had no gene match. CDR3 length equals 15 residues. From germline, CDR1 is MNHEY and CDR2 SVGAGI. The CDR3 protein is CASMRLAGGTDTQYF. Written as DNA, the CDR3 is TGTGCCAGCATGAGACTAGCGGGAGGGACGGATACGCAGTATTTT.

The chain has TRBV27 and TRBJ2-7, with TRBD2 matching over 8 bases. The CDR3 sequence is 13 residues long. The trim removed 1 base at V and 5 bases at J, leaving 1 base unmatched. CDR1 is MNHEY, CDR2 SMNVEV, per germline (reference sequence). The CDR3: CASSLFGGDEQYF. The CDR3 nucleotides are TGTGCCAGCAGTTTATTCGGGGGGGACGAGCAGTACTTC.

The genes are TRBV2 and TRBJ1-1, with D possibly matching TRBD1 (6 bases). Trimming cost V 4 bases and J 6 bases, with 18 bases left between them. The CDR3 consists of 15 residues. In germline, CDR1 is SNHLY, CDR2 FYNNEI. The CDR3, as DNA: TGTGCCAGCAGTGGTTCCGAGGGGGTTCCCCCTGAAGCTTTCTTT. Its translation is CASSGSEGVPPEAFF.

J is TRBJ2-5 and V is TRBV6-5; tentatively, D is TRBD1 (6 bases). Germline V lookup: CDR1 MNHEY, CDR2 SVGAGI. The CDR3 contains 14 residues. V gave up 2 bases and J gave up 0 bases, with 7 bases separating them. The CDR3 reads CASSYGGYQETQYF. The CDR3 DNA follows: TGTGCCAGCAGTTACGGGGGCTACCAAGAGACCCAGTACTTC.

This rearrangement joins TRBV11-3 to TRBJ1-4; 9 bases map to TRBD1. V lost 4 bases to trimming and J lost 7 bases; unmatched junction nucleotides: 7. CDR1 and CDR2 from the germline V gene are SGHNT and YENEEA. The CDR3 runs 15 residues. Written as DNA, the CDR3 is TGTGCCAGCAGCTCACCGGGACAGGGTGTTGAAAAACTGTTTTTT. It codes for CASSSPGQGVEKLFF.

The sample holds one count of this clone. This sequence joins TRBV4-2 and TRBJ2-3, with 10 positions matching TRBD2. There are 17 residues in the CDR3. The germline V gene encodes CDR1 LGHNA and CDR2 YNFKEQ. The V and J ends lost 0 bases and 4 bases, in that order; junction bases with no gene match: 7. The DNA for the CDR3 is TGTGCCAGCAGCCAAGAGCCTAGCGGGAGTATCGCAGATACGCAGTATTTT. It codes for CASSQEPSGSIADTQYF.

This clone was counted once. The rearrangement uses TRBV10-3 and TRBJ1-1; D possibly corresponds to TRBD1 (6 bases). V was trimmed by 7 bases and J by 1 base, leaving 13 bases between them. This CDR3 comprises 14 residues. The V gene's germline CDR1 is ENHRY and CDR2 SYGVKD. This chain's CDR3 is CAINPTGRNTEAFF. CDR3 bases: TGTGCCATCAATCCGACAGGAAGGAACACTGAAGCTTTCTTT.

The chain uses TRBV7-6 and TRBJ2-2; TRBD2 matches 16 bases. The V and J ends lost 5 bases and 0 bases, in that order; junction bases with no gene match: 6. CDR1 and CDR2 from the germline V gene are SGHVS and FNYEAQ. This CDR3 comprises 19 residues. The CDR3 DNA follows: TGTGCCAGCAGCCACGGGACTAGCGGGAGGGCCGCGAACACCGGGGAGCTGTTTTTT. It codes for CASSHGTSGRAANTGELFF. The complete variable domain, with remaining parts taken from reference TRBV7-6 and TRBJ2-2, reads GAGVSQSPRYKVTKRGQDVALRCDPISGHVSLYWYRQALGQGPEFLTYFNYEAQQDKSGLPNDRFSAERPEGSISTLTIQRTEQRDSAMYRCASSHGTSGRAANTGELFFGEGSRLTVL.

The rearrangement uses TRBV9 and TRBJ2-2, with TRBD1 matching 7 bases. The CDR3 totals 16 residues. Trimming cost V 0 bases and J 1 base; bases outside gene matches: 3. Germline V gene data show CDR1 as SGDLS and CDR2 as YYNGEE. For the CDR3, the DNA is TGTGCCAGCAGCGTAGATGGACAGGTGAACACCGGGGAGCTGTTTTTT. Its translation is CASSVDGQVNTGELFF.